Following are 30 T cell receptor beta chains from one sample sequenced in a study of blood T cell repertoires in COVID-19. The method was immunoSEQ multiplex PCR; TCRdb's version includes in-frame clones alone and lacks a portion of them. Seen here are about 190,000 clones, 70% to 90% observed once, and the top ten hold roughly 21%. Sequenced: peripheral blood. The receptors were gathered from a man between 60 and 75 years old with active or convalescent COVID-19.

This clone was seen once. The chain is built from TRBV18 and TRBJ1-5; D unclear. Per germline, CDR1 KGHSH and CDR2 LQKENI. The length of the CDR3 is 14 residues. The V end lost 6 bases, the J end lost 4 bases, and 13 bases lay between the germline ends. CDR3 sequence: CASSAGRLNQPQHF. The CDR3 DNA is TGTGCCAGCTCGGCCGGGAGGCTAAATCAGCCCCAGCATTTT.

This chain links TRBV5-1 with TRBJ2-1; 10 bases line up with TRBD2. Germline V gene data show CDR1 as SGHRS and CDR2 as YFSETQ. CDR3 length: 17 residues. Unmatched junction bases numbered 9, after V lost 4 bases and J lost 2 bases. CDR3 bases: TGCGCCAGCAGCACCCCAAGCGGGGGGGCCACCTACAATGAGCAGTTCTTC. Translation gives CASSTPSGGATYNEQFF.

The chain is built from TRBV12-3 or TRBV12-4 and TRBJ1-1; TRBD1 matches 7 bases. J gave up 11 bases and V 6 bases, and 9 bases lay outside the gene matches. This CDR3 contains 12 residues. The CDR3, as DNA: TGTGCCAGCAGCTATTCCACAGGGGAGGCTTTCTTT. Translation: CASSYSTGEAFF.

This chain uses TRBV4-1 with TRBJ1-4, with D possibly matching TRBD1 (5 bases). Trimming took 2 bases from V and 4 from J, leaving 8 bases between them. The length of the CDR3 is 14 residues. Germline CDR1 and CDR2: MGHRA and YSYEKL. CDR3 bases: TGCGCCAGCAGCCAACGACAGCTTAATGAAAAACTGTTTTTT. This sequence encodes CASSQRQLNEKLFF.

V is TRBV7-9 and J is TRBJ2-5; tentative D call: TRBD2 (5 bases). This CDR3 is built from 14 residues. The V gene lost 4 bases and the J gene lost 2 bases, with 11 bases spanning the gap. Germline V gene data show CDR1 as SEHNR and CDR2 as FQNEAQ (reference sequence). Written as DNA, the CDR3 is TGTGCCAGCAGCTCCTGGACTGCACAAGAGACCCAGTACTTC. This codes for CASSSWTAQETQYF. Filled out from reference TRBV7-9 and TRBJ2-5, the complete variable domain reads DTGVSQNPRHKITKRGQNVTFRCDPISEHNRLYWYRQTLGQGPEFLTYFQNEAQLEKSRLLSDRFSAERPKGSFSTLEIQRTEQGDSAMYLCASSSWTAQETQYFGPGTRLLVL.

V is TRBV5-8 and J is TRBJ1-1; D ambiguous. The CDR3 contains 12 residues. The V gene lost 1 base and the J gene lost 7 bases, with 8 bases spanning the gap. The germline gives CDR1 SGHTS, CDR2 YDEGEE. CDR3 bases: TGTGCCAGCAGCTTGCGTACAATTGAAGCTTTCTTT. This encodes CASSLRTIEAFF.

The chain links TRBV5-5 to TRBJ1-4, with TRBD1 matching 7 bases. With 0 bases clipped from V and 5 bases from J, the junction kept 7 bases outside the gene matches. The CDR3 has 16 amino acids. The germline V gene has CDR1 SGHKS and CDR2 YYEKEE (reference sequence). The CDR3 sequence is CASSLDDRVGNEKLFF. The CDR3 DNA reads TGTGCCAGCAGCTTGGACGACAGGGTTGGAAATGAAAAACTGTTTTTT. Together with reference TRBV5-5 and TRBJ1-4, the CDR3 gives the full variable domain: DAGVTQSPTHLIKTRGQQVTLRCSPISGHKSVSWYQQVLGQGPQFIFQYYEKEERGRGNFPDRFSARQFPNYSSELNVNALLLGDSALYLCASSLDDRVGNEKLFFGSGTQLSVL.

The rearrangement uses TRBV4-1 and TRBJ2-5, with TRBD2 matching 13 bases. V lost 5 bases, J lost 4 bases, and 10 bases stayed unmatched. The CDR3 is 17 residues long. Germline V CDR1 and CDR2: MGHRA, YSYEKL. The CDR3 DNA reads as TGCGCCAGCAGCACTCGACTAGCGGGGGGAATGCGAGAGACCCAGTACTTC. Amino acids: CASSTRLAGGMRETQYF.

The chain carries TRBV9 and TRBJ1-2; D unclear. V was shortened by 3 bases and J by 8 bases, with 11 bases between the two germline ends. CDR3 size: 12 residues. The V gene's germline CDR1 is SGDLS and CDR2 YYNGEE. The CDR3 DNA is TGTGCCAGCAGCGCACGAGGCTACGGCTACACCTTC. It codes for CASSARGYGYTF.

CDR3 in amino acids: CASSEKQGTEAFF. The CDR3 nucleotides are TGTGCCAGCAGTGAAAAACAGGGGACTGAAGCTTTCTTT. The chain joins TRBV6-1 to TRBJ1-1, with 7 bases identical to TRBD1. After removal of 2 bases from V and 5 bases from J, the junction contained 2 bases not matched to a gene. This CDR3 is 13 amino acids long. Looked up from germline, CDR1 is MNHNS and CDR2 is SASEGT.

The J gene is TRBJ2-1, the V gene TRBV6-6; 9 positions agree with TRBD1. The CDR3 loop spans 15 amino acids. Germline V gene sequence: CDR1 MNHNY, CDR2 SVGAGI (reference sequence). V dropped 8 bases and J dropped 10; count of bases not matched to a gene: 15. The CDR3 DNA follows: TGTGCCAGCTGTCTCTTGCGCCAAACAGGGGGCGAGCAGTTCTTC. Translated: CASCLLRQTGGEQFF.

The J gene is TRBJ2-2, the V gene TRBV9; 7 positions agree with TRBD1. Looked up from germline, CDR1 is SGDLS and CDR2 is YYNGEE. V lost 0 bases and J lost 5; bases outside the gene matches: 7. The length of the CDR3 is 16 residues. The CDR3 bases are TGTGCCAGCAGCGTAGTGGGGACAGCCGGGACCGGGGAGCTGTTTTTT. Translating it yields CASSVVGTAGTGELFF.

The rearrangement uses TRBV9 and TRBJ1-2, with D uncertain. This CDR3 is 13 amino acids long. CDR1 and CDR2 from the germline V gene are SGDLS and YYNGEE. Trimming took 1 base from V and 8 from J, leaving 12 bases between them. CDR3 nucleotides: TGTGCCAGCAGCGTAAGTGGTTTACAGGGCTACACCTTC. This codes for CASSVSGLQGYTF.

Note on this clone: In the same sample, other DNA sequences code for this CDR3. The chain has TRBV9 and TRBJ1-6; D not resolved. The germline V and J ends were trimmed by 0 bases and 5 bases, with 6 bases remaining between them. Germline CDR1 and CDR2: SGDLS and YYNGEE. This CDR3 spans 14 amino acids. CDR3 sequence (DNA): TGTGCCAGCAGCGTAGGGCAGGATAATTCACCCCTCCACTTT. This encodes CASSVGQDNSPLHF.

Notes on this clone: Other nucleotide sequences from this sample produce the same CDR3. V usage is TRBV19 and J usage is TRBJ1-5; no clear D gene. Germline values: CDR1 LNHDA, CDR2 SQIVND (reference sequence). This CDR3 has 13 residues. Between the trimmed V and J ends, which lost 3 bases and 2 bases, there was a span of 5 bases. CDR3 nucleotide sequence: TGTGCCAGTAGTATCACGGGCAATCAGCCCCAGCATTTT. This translates into CASSITGNQPQHF.

The chain has TRBV10-3 and TRBJ1-2; TRBD1 agrees at 8 bases. CDR3 length: 10 amino acids. After removal of 8 bases from V and 8 bases from J, the junction contained 1 base not matched to a gene. Germline V gene sequence: CDR1 ENHRY, CDR2 SYGVKD. CDR3 sequence reads: CAIWDRGYTF. The CDR3 nucleotides are TGTGCCATCTGGGACAGGGGCTACACCTTC.

The chain employs TRBV10-3 and TRBJ1-1, with 9 bases fitting TRBD1. V dropped 5 bases and J dropped 5; count of bases not matched to a gene: 6. Germline assignment: CDR1 ENHRY and CDR2 SYGVKD. This CDR3 contains 14 residues. CDR3 loop: CAISWTGVVTEAFF. CDR3 nucleotide sequence: TGTGCCATCAGTTGGACAGGGGTGGTAACTGAAGCTTTCTTT.

V gene TRBV27 combines with J gene TRBJ2-3; TRBD2 might be the D (6 bases). The CDR3 runs to 15 residues. Germline values: CDR1 MNHEY, CDR2 SMNVEV (reference sequence). The V end lost 6 bases, the J end lost 9 bases, and 22 bases lay between the germline ends. CDR3 residues: CASSLKGLQTKTQYF. The DNA of the CDR3 is TGTGCCAGCAGCCTAAAGGGACTCCAAACTAAAACGCAGTATTTT.

The rearrangement uses TRBV4-1 and TRBJ2-2; D is possibly TRBD2 (6 bases). The CDR3 length is 15 residues. CDR1 MGHRA and CDR2 YSYEKL come from the germline V gene. Trimming left V 3 bases short and J 6 bases short, with 14 bases between. CDR3 sequence reads: CASSHPTSPAGELFF. CDR3 DNA sequence: TGCGCCAGCAGCCACCCTACTAGCCCGGCCGGGGAGCTGTTTTTT.

V and J are TRBV7-2 and TRBJ1-2, with 10 bases identical to TRBD1. The trim removed 0 bases at V and 6 bases at J, leaving 4 bases unmatched. This CDR3 is built from 15 residues. Germline-derived CDR1 and CDR2 are SGHTA and FQGNSA. CDR3 coding DNA: TGTGCCAGCAGCTTAGCGGCCGGGACAGGGGATGGCTACACCTTC. Translating gives CASSLAAGTGDGYTF.

This sequence joins TRBV5-6 and TRBJ2-5, with TRBD1 identical over 9 bases. Losses at the gene ends were 3 bases for V and 5 bases for J; bases not matched to a gene: 14. Germline CDR1 reads SGHDT; CDR2 reads YYEEEE. CDR3 length equals 17 residues. CDR3 protein: CASSWGQGSTVEETQYF. In DNA, the CDR3 is TGTGCCAGCAGCTGGGGACAGGGAAGTACGGTGGAGGAGACCCAGTACTTC.

V gene TRBV29-1 combines with J gene TRBJ1-1, with 7 bases that match TRBD1. This CDR3 has 12 amino acids. Germline CDR1 SQVTM, CDR2 ANQGSEA. V shed 7 bases and J 4 bases; nucleotides not matched to a gene: 6. The chain's CDR3 is CSGGGGGTEAFF. As DNA, the CDR3 is TGCAGCGGCGGAGGGGGCGGCACTGAAGCTTTCTTT.

The chain links TRBV10-3 to TRBJ2-1, with a weak D call TRBD1 (6 bases). Trimming left V 3 bases short and J 5 bases short, with 11 bases between. The CDR3 covers 14 residues. Germline CDR1 reads ENHRY; CDR2 reads SYGVKD. CDR3 nucleotides: TGTGCCATCAGTGACAGGGGCCCGAACAATGAGCAGTTCTTC. Protein: CAISDRGPNNEQFF.

CDR3 in DNA: TGTGCCAGCAGCGTAGTGGGAGGTGAGCAGTACTTC. Translating gives CASSVVGGEQYF. The rearrangement links TRBV9 to TRBJ2-7, with D perhaps matching TRBD2 (6 bases). Germline V CDR1 and CDR2: SGDLS, YYNGEE. Deletions cut 0 bases from V and 7 bases from J, with 8 bases between. This CDR3 comprises 12 residues.

The J gene is TRBJ1-4, the V gene TRBV20-1; tentative D call: TRBD1 (5 bases). Per the germline V gene, CDR1 is DFQATT and CDR2 is SNEGSKA (reference sequence). The ends were cut back, 3 bases at V and 10 bases at J, with 24 bases in the middle. The CDR3 contains 16 residues. For the CDR3, the DNA is TGCAGTGCTAGTCCCACGACAGCCGCTTTCGTGGGAAAACTGTTTTTT. It translates to CSASPTTAAFVGKLFF.

The chain has TRBV27 and TRBJ2-1; no clear D gene. Germline CDR1 is MNHEY and CDR2 is SMNVEV (reference sequence). V was cut by 6 bases and J by 3 bases, with 12 bases left in between. The CDR3 has 14 amino acids. The CDR3: CASRRAPDYNEQFF. The CDR3 bases are TGTGCCAGCAGAAGAGCGCCCGACTACAATGAGCAGTTCTTC.

This clone was seen just once. The chain recombines TRBV7-2 with TRBJ1-2, with D unclear. The CDR3 runs 14 residues. CDR1 is SGHTA, CDR2 FQGNSA, per germline. Trimming pared 1 base from V and 4 bases from J, leaving 10 bases between. CDR3 DNA sequence: TGTGCCAGCAGCTTAGTCTCCAGTTCCTATGGCTACACCTTC. This encodes CASSLVSSSYGYTF.

This sequence joins TRBV10-3 and TRBJ2-2, with D perhaps matching TRBD2 (6 bases). From germline, CDR1 is ENHRY and CDR2 SYGVKD. This CDR3 is 14 amino acids long. The germline V and J ends were trimmed by 6 bases and 1 base, with 9 bases remaining between them. The CDR3 sequence: CAIRWRENTGELFF. The DNA for the CDR3 is TGTGCCATCAGATGGCGGGAGAACACCGGGGAGCTGTTTTTT.

The genes are TRBV7-9 and TRBJ1-2; TRBD1 aligns across 7 bases. This CDR3 contains 16 residues. Germline loops: CDR1 SEHNR, CDR2 FQNEAQ (reference sequence). The junction had 10 bases not matched to a gene; V was cut back by 4 bases and J by 2 bases. CDR3 sequence: CASSSPGTAKNYGYTF. The CDR3, as DNA: TGTGCCAGCAGCTCTCCCGGGACAGCGAAGAACTATGGCTACACCTTC.

This clone was counted a single time. The gene calls are TRBV19 and TRBJ1-2, with 7 nucleotides matching TRBD1. Trimming at V came to 2 bases and at J to 0 bases, leaving 3 bases not matched to a gene. The CDR3 covers 15 residues. Germline-derived CDR1 and CDR2 are LNHDA and SQIVND (reference sequence). CDR3 in amino acids: CASSITGQSNYGYTF. CDR3 in DNA: TGTGCCAGTAGTATAACGGGACAGTCTAACTATGGCTACACCTTC.